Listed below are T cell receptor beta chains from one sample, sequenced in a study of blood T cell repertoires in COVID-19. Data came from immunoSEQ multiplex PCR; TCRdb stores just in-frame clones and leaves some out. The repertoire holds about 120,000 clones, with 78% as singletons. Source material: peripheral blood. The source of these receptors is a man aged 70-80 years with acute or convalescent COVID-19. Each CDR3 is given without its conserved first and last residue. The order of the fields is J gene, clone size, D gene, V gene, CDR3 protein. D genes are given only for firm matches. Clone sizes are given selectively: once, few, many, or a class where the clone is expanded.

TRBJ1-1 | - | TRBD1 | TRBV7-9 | ASSLGQGGAF
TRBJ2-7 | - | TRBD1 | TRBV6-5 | ASAMGTEYYEQY
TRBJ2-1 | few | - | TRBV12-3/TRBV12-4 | ASSYSTPSEQF
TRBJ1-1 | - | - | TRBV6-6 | ASTPVDRAF
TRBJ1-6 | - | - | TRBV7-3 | ASSKQEMSPLH
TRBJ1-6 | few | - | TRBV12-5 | ASGLVGGGSPLH
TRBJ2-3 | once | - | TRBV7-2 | ASSLGPDTQY
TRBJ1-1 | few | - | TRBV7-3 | ASRLFENTEAF
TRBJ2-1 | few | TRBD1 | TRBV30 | AWDRGTYNEQF
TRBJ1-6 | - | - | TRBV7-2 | ASSLVFQGYSPLH
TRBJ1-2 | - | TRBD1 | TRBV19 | ASTEGQGASNYGYT
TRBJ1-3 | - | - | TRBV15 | ATSRDSGNTIY
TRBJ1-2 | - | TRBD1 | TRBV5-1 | ASSLDRGQGGYT
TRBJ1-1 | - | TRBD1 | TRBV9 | ASSATGENTEAF
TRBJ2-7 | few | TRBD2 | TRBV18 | ASGPRGGEQY
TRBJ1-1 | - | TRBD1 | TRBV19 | ASRSGTGALNTEAF
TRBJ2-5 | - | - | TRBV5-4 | ASSSYQGETQY
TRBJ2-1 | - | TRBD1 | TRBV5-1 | ASARGTGGEVPYNEQF